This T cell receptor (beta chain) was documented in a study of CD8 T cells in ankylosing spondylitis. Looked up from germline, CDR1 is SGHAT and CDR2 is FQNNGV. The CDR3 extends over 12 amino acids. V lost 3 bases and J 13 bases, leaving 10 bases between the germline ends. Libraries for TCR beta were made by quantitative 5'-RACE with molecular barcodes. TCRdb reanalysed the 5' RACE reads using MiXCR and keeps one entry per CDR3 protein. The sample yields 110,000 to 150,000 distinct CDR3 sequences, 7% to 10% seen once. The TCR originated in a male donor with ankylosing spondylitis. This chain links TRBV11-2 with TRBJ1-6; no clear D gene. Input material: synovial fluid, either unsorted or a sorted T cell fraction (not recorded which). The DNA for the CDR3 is TGTGCCAGCAGCTTTCCCCAAGGGCCCCTCCACTTT. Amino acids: CASSFPQGPLHF.